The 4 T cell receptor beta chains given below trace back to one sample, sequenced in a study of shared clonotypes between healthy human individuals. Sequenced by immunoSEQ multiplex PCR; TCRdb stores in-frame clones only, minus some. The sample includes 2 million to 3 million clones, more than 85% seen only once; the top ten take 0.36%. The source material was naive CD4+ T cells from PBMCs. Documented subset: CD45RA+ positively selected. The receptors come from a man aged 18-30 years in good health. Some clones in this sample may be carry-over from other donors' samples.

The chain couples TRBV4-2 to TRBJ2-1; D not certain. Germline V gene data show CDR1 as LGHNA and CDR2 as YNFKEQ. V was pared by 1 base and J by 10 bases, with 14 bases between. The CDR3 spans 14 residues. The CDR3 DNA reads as TGTGCCAGCAGCCAAGCCCCCGCACAGCCAGAGCAGTTCTTC. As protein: CASSQAPAQPEQFF.

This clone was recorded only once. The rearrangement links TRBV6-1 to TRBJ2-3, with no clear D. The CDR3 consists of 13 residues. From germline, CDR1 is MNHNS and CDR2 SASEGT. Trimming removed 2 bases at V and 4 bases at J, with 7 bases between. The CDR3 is CASSEWGSDTQYF. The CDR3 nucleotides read TGTGCCAGCAGTGAATGGGGTTCAGATACGCAGTATTTT.

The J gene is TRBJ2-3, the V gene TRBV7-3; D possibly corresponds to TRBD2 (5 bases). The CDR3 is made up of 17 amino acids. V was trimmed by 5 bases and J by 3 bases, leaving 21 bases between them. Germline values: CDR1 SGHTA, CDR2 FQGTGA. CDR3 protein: CASSPVTGSMGTDTQYF. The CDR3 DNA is TGTGCCAGCAGCCCGGTCACTGGGAGCATGGGTACAGATACGCAGTATTTT.

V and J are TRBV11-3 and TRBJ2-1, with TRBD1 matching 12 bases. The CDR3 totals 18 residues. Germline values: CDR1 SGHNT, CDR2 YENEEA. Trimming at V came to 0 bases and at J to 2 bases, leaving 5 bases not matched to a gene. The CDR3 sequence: CASSLEGQGASTYNEQFF. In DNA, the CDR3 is TGTGCCAGCAGCTTAGAGGGACAGGGGGCGAGCACCTACAATGAGCAGTTCTTC.